This section outlines one T cell receptor beta chain sequence together with its context. Its antigen is as yet unknown. As the template, RNA transcripts were used to amplify TCR beta CDR3 regions. HTBI primers were used in a first-round RT-PCR, which preceded a second-round multiplex PCR. TCRdb reprocessed the multiplex PCR reads via MiXCR and lists one record per CDR3 protein. The repertoire holds just over 400,000 distinct CDR3 sequences, around 20% seen once, with 3% in the top ten. This sample was included in a study of Graves' ophthalmopathy and Graves' hyperthyroidism. The study, taken as a whole, reports: A model built from 13 signatures distinguished ophthalmopathy from stable hyperthyroidism with 87.88% sensitivity and approximately 80% specificity.

The CDR3 contains 13 residues. Per germline, CDR1 SQVTM and CDR2 ANQGSEA. V shed 7 bases and J shed 4 bases, with 16 bases lying between them. Certain patients, namely those with other autoimmune diseases, uncontrolled infections, pregnancy or lactation, were excluded. The starting material, about 9.5 ml of fresh peripheral blood, provided the PBMCs. The receptor was isolated from a young woman with stable Graves' hyperthyroidism. The rearrangement joins TRBV29-1 to TRBJ1-2; the D gene is possibly TRBD1 (5 bases). The sequenced material came from peripheral blood. Here the CDR3 reads CSAQAGTIYGYTF. CDR3 DNA sequence: TGCAGCGCCCAAGCGGGGACCATCTATGGCTACACCTTC.